The clone carrying this T cell receptor (beta chain) was detected a few times. Trimming at V came to 6 bases and at J to 2 bases, leaving 7 bases not matched to a gene. Per the germline V gene, CDR1 is DFQATT and CDR2 is SNEGSKA (reference sequence). This CDR3 contains 14 residues. Amplification of TCR beta CDR3 regions was performed using RNA transcripts as template. First-round RT-PCR targeting the TCR CDR3 was performed with the HTBI primer set. TCRdb reprocessed the multiplex PCR reads with MiXCR, giving one entry per CDR3 protein. The sample has around 700,000 distinct CDR3 sequences, approximately 18% seen once. Disease duration under 2 months; hyperthyroidism patients were aged 18 to 65. This sample holds PBMCs from 9.5 to 10 ml fresh peripheral blood. These data come from a study of T cells in Graves' hyperthyroidism and ophthalmopathy. Study-level information: Before treatment of any kind, peripheral blood was taken at initial diagnosis.

The chain combines TRBV20-1 with TRBJ2-1; 7 nucleotides align to TRBD1. The TCR comes from a woman aged 45-60 years with Graves' hyperthyroidism that later progressed to Graves' ophthalmopathy. The sequenced sample consisted of blood. CDR3 region: CSAGRGTAYNEQFF. CDR3 nucleotides: TGCAGTGCCGGCAGGGGGACAGCCTACAATGAGCAGTTCTTC.